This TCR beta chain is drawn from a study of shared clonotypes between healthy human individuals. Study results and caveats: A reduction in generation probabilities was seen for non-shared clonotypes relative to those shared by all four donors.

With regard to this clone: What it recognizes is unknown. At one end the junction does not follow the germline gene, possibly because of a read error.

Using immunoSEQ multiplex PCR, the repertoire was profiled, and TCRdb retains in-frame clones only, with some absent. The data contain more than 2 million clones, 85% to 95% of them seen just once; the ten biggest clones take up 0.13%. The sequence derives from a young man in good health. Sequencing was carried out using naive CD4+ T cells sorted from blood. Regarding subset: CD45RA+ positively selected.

CDR3 sequence: CASSLGGLAGLNEQFF. The CDR3 nucleotides read TGTGCTAGCAGCTTAGGGGGACTAGCGGGACTGAATGAGCAGTTCTTC. This chain links TRBV7-7 with TRBJ2-1; 13 bases match TRBD2. Germline CDR1 reads SSHAT; CDR2 reads FNYEAQ (reference sequence). CDR3 length: 16 residues.